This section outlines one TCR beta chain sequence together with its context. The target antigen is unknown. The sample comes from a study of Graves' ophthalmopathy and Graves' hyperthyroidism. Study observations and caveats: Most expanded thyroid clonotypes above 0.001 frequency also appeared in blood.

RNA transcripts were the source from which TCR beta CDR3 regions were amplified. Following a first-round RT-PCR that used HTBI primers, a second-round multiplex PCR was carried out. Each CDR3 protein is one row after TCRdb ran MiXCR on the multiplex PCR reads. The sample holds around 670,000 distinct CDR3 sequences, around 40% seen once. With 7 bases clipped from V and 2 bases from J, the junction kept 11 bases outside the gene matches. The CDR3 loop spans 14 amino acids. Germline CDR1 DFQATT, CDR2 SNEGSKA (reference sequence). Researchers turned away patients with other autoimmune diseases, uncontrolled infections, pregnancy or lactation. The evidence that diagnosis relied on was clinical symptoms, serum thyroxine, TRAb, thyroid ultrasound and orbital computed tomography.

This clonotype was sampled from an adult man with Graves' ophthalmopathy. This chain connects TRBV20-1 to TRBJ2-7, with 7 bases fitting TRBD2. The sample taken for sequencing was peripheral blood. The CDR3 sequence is CSGGHAGVTYEQYF. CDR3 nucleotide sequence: TGCAGTGGGGGCCACGCGGGAGTGACCTACGAGCAGTACTTC.